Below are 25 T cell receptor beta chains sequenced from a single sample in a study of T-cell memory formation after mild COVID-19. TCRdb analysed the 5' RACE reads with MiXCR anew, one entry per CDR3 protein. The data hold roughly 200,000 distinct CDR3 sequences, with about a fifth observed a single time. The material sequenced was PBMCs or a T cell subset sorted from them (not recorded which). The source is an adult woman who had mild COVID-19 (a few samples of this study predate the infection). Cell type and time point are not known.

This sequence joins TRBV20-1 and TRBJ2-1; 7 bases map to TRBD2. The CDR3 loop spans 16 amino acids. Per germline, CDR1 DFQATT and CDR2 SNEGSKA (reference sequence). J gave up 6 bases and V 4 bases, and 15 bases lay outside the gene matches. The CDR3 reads CSAISREASSSNEQFF. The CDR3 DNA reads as TGCAGTGCTATCTCCCGGGAGGCCTCATCGTCCAATGAGCAGTTCTTC.

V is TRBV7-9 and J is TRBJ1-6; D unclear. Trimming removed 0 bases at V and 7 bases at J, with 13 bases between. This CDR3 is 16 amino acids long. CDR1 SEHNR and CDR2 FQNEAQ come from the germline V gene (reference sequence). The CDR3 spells CASSLAPSTANSPLHF. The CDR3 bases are TGTGCCAGCAGCTTAGCGCCATCGACGGCAAATTCACCCCTCCACTTT.

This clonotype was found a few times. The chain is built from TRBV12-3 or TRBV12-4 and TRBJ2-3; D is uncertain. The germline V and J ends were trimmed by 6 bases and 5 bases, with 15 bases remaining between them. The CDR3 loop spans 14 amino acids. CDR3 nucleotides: TGTGCCAGCAGCTCTGGCCCCGAGAAAGATACGCAGTATTTT. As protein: CASSSGPEKDTQYF.

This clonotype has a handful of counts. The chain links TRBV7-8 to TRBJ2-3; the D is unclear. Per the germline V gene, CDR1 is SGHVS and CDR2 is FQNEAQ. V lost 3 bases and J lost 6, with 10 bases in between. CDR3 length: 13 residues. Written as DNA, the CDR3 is TGTGCCAGCAGCTTTATGAAGGAGGATACGCAGTATTTT. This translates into CASSFMKEDTQYF.

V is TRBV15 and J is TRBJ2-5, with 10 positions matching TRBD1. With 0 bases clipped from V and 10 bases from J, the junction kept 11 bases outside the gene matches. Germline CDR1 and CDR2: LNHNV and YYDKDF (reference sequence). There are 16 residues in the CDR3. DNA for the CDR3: TGTGCCACCAGCAGAGACGAAGGGACAGGGGATAAGATCCAGTACTTC. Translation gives CATSRDEGTGDKIQYF.

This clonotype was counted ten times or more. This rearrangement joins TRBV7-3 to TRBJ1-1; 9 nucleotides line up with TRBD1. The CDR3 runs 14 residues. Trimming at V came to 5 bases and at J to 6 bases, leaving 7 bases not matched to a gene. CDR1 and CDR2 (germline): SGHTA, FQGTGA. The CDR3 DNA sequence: TGTGCCAGCAGCATGGGGACAGGGAGACCTGAAGCTTTCTTT. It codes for CASSMGTGRPEAFF.

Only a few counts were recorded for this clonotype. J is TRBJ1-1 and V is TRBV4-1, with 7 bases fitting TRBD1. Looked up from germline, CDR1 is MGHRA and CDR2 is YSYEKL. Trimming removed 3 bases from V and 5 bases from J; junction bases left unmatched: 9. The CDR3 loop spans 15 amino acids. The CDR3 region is CASSHGEGAGTEAFF. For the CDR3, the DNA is TGCGCCAGCAGCCATGGAGAGGGGGCAGGGACTGAAGCTTTCTTT.

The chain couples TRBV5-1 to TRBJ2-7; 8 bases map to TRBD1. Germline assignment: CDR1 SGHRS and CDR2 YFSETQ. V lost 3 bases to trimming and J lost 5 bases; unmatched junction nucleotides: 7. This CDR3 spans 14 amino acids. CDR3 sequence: CASSWQGANNEQYF. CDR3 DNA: TGCGCCAGCAGCTGGCAGGGGGCGAATAACGAGCAGTACTTC.

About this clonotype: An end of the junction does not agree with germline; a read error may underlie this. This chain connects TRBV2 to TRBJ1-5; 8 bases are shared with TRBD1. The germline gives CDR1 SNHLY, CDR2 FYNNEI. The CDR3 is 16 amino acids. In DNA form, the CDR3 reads TGTGCCAGCACCCGTCGGGACAGGCCGAACAATCAGCCCCAGCATTTC. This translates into CASTRRDRPNNQPQHF.

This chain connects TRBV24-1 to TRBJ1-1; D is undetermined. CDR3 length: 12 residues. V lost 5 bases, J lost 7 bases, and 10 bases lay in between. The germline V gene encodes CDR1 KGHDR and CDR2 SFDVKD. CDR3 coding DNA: TGTGCCACCAGTGGTATATCGGGTGAAGCTTTCTTT. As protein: CATSGISGEAFF.

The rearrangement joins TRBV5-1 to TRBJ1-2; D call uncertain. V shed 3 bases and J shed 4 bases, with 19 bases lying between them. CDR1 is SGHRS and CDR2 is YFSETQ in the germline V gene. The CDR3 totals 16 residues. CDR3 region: CASSWPREGGGYGYTF. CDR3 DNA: TGCGCCAGCAGCTGGCCCCGGGAGGGCGGCGGCTATGGCTACACCTTC.

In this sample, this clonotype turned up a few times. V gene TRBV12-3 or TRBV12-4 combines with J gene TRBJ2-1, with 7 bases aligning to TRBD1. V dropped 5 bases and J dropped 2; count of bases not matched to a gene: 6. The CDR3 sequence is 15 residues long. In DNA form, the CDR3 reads TGTGCCAGCAGTCTGACAGGGAAAACCTACAATGAGCAGTTCTTC. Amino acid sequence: CASSLTGKTYNEQFF.

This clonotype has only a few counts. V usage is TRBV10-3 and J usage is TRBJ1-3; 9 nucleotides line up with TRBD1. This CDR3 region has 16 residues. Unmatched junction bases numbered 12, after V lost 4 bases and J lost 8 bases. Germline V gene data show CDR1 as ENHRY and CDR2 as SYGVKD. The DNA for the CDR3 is TGTGCCATCAGTGCTCCTCCCGGGACAGGGACAGACACCATATATTTT. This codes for CAISAPPGTGTDTIYF.

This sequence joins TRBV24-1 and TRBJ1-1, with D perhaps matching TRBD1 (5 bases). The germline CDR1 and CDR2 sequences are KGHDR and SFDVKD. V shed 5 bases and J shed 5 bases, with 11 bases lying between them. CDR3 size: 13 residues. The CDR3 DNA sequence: TGTGCCACCAGTGGGTCAGAGGGGACTGAAGCTTTCTTT. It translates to CATSGSEGTEAFF.

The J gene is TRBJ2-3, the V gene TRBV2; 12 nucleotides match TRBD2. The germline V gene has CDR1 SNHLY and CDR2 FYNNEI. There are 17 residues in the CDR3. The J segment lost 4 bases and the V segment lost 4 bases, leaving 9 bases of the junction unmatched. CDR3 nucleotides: TGTGCCAGCAGTGTCGACCCTAGCGGGGGGGACCCAGATACGCAGTATTTT. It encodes CASSVDPSGGDPDTQYF.

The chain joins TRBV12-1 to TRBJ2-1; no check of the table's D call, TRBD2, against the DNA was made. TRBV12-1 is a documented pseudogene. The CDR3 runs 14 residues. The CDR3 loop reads CASGEAGKYNERFF. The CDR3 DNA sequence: TGTGCCAGCGGAGAAGCGGGAAAGTACAATGAGCGGTTCTTC.

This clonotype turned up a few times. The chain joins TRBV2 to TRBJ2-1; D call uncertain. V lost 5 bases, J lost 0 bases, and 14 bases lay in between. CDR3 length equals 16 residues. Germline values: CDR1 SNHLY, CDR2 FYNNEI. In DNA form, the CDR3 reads TGTGCCAGCAGTCCGCCAGGTATAAGCTCCTACAATGAGCAGTTCTTC. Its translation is CASSPPGISSYNEQFF.

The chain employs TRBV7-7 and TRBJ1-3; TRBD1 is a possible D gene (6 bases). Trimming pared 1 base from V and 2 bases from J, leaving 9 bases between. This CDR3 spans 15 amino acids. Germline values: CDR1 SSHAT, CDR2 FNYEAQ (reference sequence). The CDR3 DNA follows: TGTGCCAGCAGCTTAGGCAGGGGAGCTGGAAACACCATATATTTT. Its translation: CASSLGRGAGNTIYF.

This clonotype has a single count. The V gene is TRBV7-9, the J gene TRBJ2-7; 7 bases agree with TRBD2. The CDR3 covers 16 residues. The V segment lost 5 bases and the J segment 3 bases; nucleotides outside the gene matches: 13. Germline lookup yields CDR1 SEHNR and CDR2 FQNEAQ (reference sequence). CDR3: CASSRGLGTNHYEQYF. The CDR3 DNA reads TGTGCCAGCAGCCGAGGCCTAGGGACTAACCACTACGAGCAGTACTTC. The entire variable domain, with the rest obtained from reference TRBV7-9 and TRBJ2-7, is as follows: DTGVSQNPRHKITKRGQNVTFRCDPISEHNRLYWYRQTLGQGPEFLTYFQNEAQLEKSRLLSDRFSAERPKGSFSTLEIQRTEQGDSAMYLCASSRGLGTNHYEQYFGPGTRLTVT.

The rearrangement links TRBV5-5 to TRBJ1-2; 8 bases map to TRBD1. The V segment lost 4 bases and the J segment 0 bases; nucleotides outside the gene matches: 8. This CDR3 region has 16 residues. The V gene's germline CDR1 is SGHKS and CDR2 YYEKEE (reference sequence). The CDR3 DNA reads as TGTGCCAGCAGCCCCTACTGGACAGGGCCTAACTATGGCTACACCTTC. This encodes CASSPYWTGPNYGYTF.

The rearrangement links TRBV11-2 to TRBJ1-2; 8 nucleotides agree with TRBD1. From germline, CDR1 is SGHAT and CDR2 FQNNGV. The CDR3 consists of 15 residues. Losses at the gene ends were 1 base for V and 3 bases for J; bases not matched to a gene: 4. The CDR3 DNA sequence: TGTGCCAGCAGCTTAGGCCCAGGGGGCGACTATGGCTACACCTTC. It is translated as CASSLGPGGDYGYTF.

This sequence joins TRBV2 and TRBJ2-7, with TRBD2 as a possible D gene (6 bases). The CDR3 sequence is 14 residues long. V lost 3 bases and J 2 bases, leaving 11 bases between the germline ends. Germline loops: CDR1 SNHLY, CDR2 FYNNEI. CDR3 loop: CASSERDFAYEQYF. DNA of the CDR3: TGTGCCAGCAGTGAGCGGGACTTTGCCTACGAGCAGTACTTC.

This CDR3 is CASSSGALVGTDTQYF. The CDR3 DNA follows: TGTGCCAGCAGTAGCGGAGCCCTAGTTGGGACAGATACGCAGTATTTT. J is TRBJ2-3 and V is TRBV6-5, with D possibly being TRBD2 (5 bases). V was cut by 5 bases and J by 3 bases, with 18 bases left in between. CDR1 and CDR2 (germline): MNHEY, SVGAGI. This CDR3 is 16 amino acids long.

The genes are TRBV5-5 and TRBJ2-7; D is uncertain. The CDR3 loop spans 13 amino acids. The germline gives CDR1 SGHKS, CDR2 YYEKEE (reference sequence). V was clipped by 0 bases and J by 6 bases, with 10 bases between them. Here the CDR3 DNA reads TGTGCCAGCAGCTTGGGGCCCCCGGCCGAGCAGTACTTC. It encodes CASSLGPPAEQYF.

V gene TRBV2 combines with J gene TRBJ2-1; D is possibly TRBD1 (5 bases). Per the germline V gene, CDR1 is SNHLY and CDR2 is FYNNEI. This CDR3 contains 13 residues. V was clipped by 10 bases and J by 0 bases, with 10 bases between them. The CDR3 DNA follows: TGTGCCATCATGGACATCTCCTACAATGAGCAGTTCTTC. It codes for CAIMDISYNEQFF.